The clone carrying this T cell receptor (beta chain) was found a few times. Sequencing was performed with immunoSEQ multiplex PCR; in TCRdb, only in-frame clones are kept and a portion is missing. The repertoire has about 350,000 clones, about 88% of them found once; the top ten carry approximately 5.9%. Treatment described: around 19 received Ad26.COV2.S at low or high dose, single or two shots; about 5 received placebo; per-sample allocation not given. After the first vaccine or placebo injection, samples were drawn on day 63. Germline V CDR1 and CDR2: LGHNA, YNFKEQ. J gave up 1 base and V 0 bases, and 2 bases lay outside the gene matches. The CDR3 sequence is 15 residues long. This sample stems from a study of Ad26.COV2.S vaccination and SARS-CoV-2 variants.

The TCR comes from a person between 18 and 60 years old who received the Ad26.COV2.S COVID-19 vaccine or a placebo. The chain recombines TRBV4-2 with TRBJ2-7; TRBD2 matches 8 bases. The sequencing here drew on peripheral blood, taken in a trial of Ad26.COV2.S vaccine versus placebo. This chain's CDR3 is CASSQESSGSYEQYF. The CDR3 coding sequence is TGTGCCAGCAGCCAAGAATCTAGCGGGTCCTACGAGCAGTACTTC.